The clone carrying this T cell receptor (beta chain) was seen more than once but under ten times. Trimming cost V 8 bases and J 6 bases, with 17 bases left between them. Germline loops: CDR1 LNHDA, CDR2 SQIVND (reference sequence). The CDR3 extends over 13 amino acids. The sample belongs to a study of blood T cell repertoires in COVID-19. Overall study: Both acute and convalescent COVID-19 samples were obtained from the United States, Italy and Spain.

Only in-frame clones appear in the TCRdb table, and some are missing; sequencing was by immunoSEQ multiplex PCR. The sample carries around 160,000 clones, 80% recorded once. Enrollees, about 18 to 89 years old, lived in approximately 24 US areas. Participant reports of clinical history set cohort assignment. The clonotype comes from a man aged 40-49 years who had recovered from COVID-19. Material for sequencing was PBMCs or T cells enriched from blood (not recorded which). This rearrangement joins TRBV19 to TRBJ2-7; D perhaps matches TRBD2 (6 bases). CDR3 sequence (DNA): TGTGCCAGTTCTGAATCGGGGGACGGCGAGCAGTACTTC. Its protein is CASSESGDGEQYF.